The next 21 T cell receptor beta chains were all read from a single sample in a study of vaccination and CD4 T cells after COVID-19. TCRdb independently ran MiXCR on the PCR reads; one entry per CDR3 protein. The sample has 20,000 or so distinct CDR3 sequences; 60% are singletons. The sample in question was CD4+ T cells from blood, obtained after SARS-CoV-2 vaccination. The receptors derive from a human donor who had recovered from COVID-19.

V gene TRBV27 combines with J gene TRBJ2-2, with D hard to call. This CDR3 is built from 15 residues. V was trimmed by 6 bases and J by 0 bases, leaving 11 bases between them. Per the germline V gene, CDR1 is MNHEY and CDR2 is SMNVEV (reference sequence). The CDR3 DNA is TGTGCCAGCAGATTTTATGGGGCGAACACCGGGGAGCTGTTTTTT. Its protein product is CASRFYGANTGELFF.

The chain uses TRBV5-1 and TRBJ1-2; D unresolved. Germline CDR1 SGHRS, CDR2 YFSETQ. The CDR3 runs to 15 residues. Trimming left V 1 base short and J 7 bases short, with 17 bases between. The CDR3 sequence: CASSLTSDLGTGYTF. The CDR3 coding sequence is TGCGCCAGCAGCTTGACTTCGGACCTCGGAACTGGCTACACCTTC.

This chain connects TRBV7-3 to TRBJ1-1; the D gene is possibly TRBD1 (6 bases). Between the trimmed V and J ends, which lost 6 bases and 5 bases, there was a span of 13 bases. The CDR3 extends over 13 amino acids. The V gene's germline CDR1 is SGHTA and CDR2 FQGTGA. Here the CDR3 DNA reads TGTGCCAGCAGTCCACAGGGAAATACTGAAGCTTTCTTT. Translated: CASSPQGNTEAFF.

The J gene is TRBJ1-5, the V gene TRBV11-1, with 7 nucleotides matching TRBD1. Germline CDR1 reads SGHAT; CDR2 reads FQDESV (reference sequence). V was pared by 5 bases and J by 0 bases, with 25 bases of the junction left unmatched. The length of the CDR3 is 22 residues. For the CDR3, the DNA is TGTGCCAGCAGCATAAGGGAGTCAGGGGGGGACGTTGGAATTTATAGCAATCAGCCCCAGCATTTT. Its translation: CASSIRESGGDVGIYSNQPQHF.

V and J are TRBV6-2 or TRBV6-3 and TRBJ2-7, with D possibly being TRBD2 (5 bases). Trimming pared 5 bases from V and 0 bases from J, leaving 8 bases between. The CDR3 has 13 amino acids. CDR1 is MNHEY and CDR2 is SVGEGT in the germline V gene. The CDR3 is CASSAGNSYEQYF. The CDR3 DNA reads as TGTGCCAGCAGTGCCGGGAACTCCTACGAGCAGTACTTC.

As to this clonotype: A junction boundary mismatches the germline segment, possibly from a read error. The chain is built from TRBV2 and TRBJ2-3; possibly TRBD1 for D (7 bases). CDR3 size: 13 residues. The germline gives CDR1 SNHLY, CDR2 FYNNEI. The CDR3 spells CAGRGESTDTQYF. CDR3 nucleotides: TGTGCCGGCAGGGGGGAGAGCACAGATACGCAGTATTTT.

This clonotype appeared a few times. The chain combines TRBV20-1 with TRBJ1-5; 9 bases agree with TRBD1. The CDR3 runs to 19 residues. Germline loops: CDR1 DFQATT, CDR2 SNEGSKA (reference sequence). Losses at the gene ends were 6 bases for V and 0 bases for J; bases not matched to a gene: 18. Written as DNA, the CDR3 is TGCAGTGCCAAGATGTCTTTGGGACAGGGTGAAAGTAGCAATCAGCCCCAGCATTTT. Its protein product is CSAKMSLGQGESSNQPQHF.

CDR3 amino acids: CASRREETQYF. CDR3 DNA sequence: TGTGCCAGCCGTAGGGAAGAGACCCAGTACTTC. V usage is TRBV2 and J usage is TRBJ2-5, with no clear D. Per the germline V gene, CDR1 is SNHLY and CDR2 is FYNNEI. Trimming left V 8 bases short and J 3 bases short, with 7 bases between. The CDR3 consists of 11 residues. Based on the CDR3 plus reference TRBV2 and TRBJ2-5, the full variable domain is EPEVTQTPSHQVTQMGQEVILRCVPISNHLYFYWYRQILGQKVEFLVSFYNNEISEKSEIFDDQFSVERPDGSNFTLKIRSTKLEDSAMYFCASRREETQYFGPGTRLLVL.

The V gene is TRBV9, the J gene TRBJ1-6; 7 nucleotides line up with TRBD1. With 4 bases clipped from V and 7 bases from J, the junction kept 8 bases outside the gene matches. Germline CDR1 SGDLS, CDR2 YYNGEE. The length of the CDR3 is 15 residues. The CDR3 DNA reads TGTGCCAGCAGCCCAGCGGGACAGACAAATTCACCCCTCCACTTT. This codes for CASSPAGQTNSPLHF.

The J gene is TRBJ1-1, the V gene TRBV20-1; tentatively, D is TRBD1 (5 bases). This CDR3 contains 14 residues. With 5 bases removed from V and 1 base from J, the gap between germline ends came to 14 bases. Germline CDR1 DFQATT, CDR2 SNEGSKA (reference sequence). CDR3 loop: CSAPRGSGNTEAFF. DNA of the CDR3: TGCAGTGCTCCTCGGGGGAGCGGGAACACTGAAGCTTTCTTT.

This clonotype has more than one count but fewer than ten. This chain joins TRBV20-1 and TRBJ2-3; TRBD2 matches 9 bases. The V segment lost 1 base and the J segment 3 bases; nucleotides outside the gene matches: 8. The germline CDR1 and CDR2 sequences are DFQATT and SNEGSKA (reference sequence). The CDR3 is 16 amino acids. The CDR3 here is CSARVQRGGGTDTQYF. DNA of the CDR3: TGCAGTGCTAGAGTACAACGCGGGGGGGGTACAGATACGCAGTATTTT.

This clonotype turned up a few times. The chain links TRBV19 to TRBJ1-5; 9 bases align to TRBD1. Per germline, CDR1 LNHDA and CDR2 SQIVND (reference sequence). This CDR3 is 14 amino acids long. V gave up 7 bases and J gave up 0 bases; unmatched junction bases: 1. In nucleotides, the CDR3 is TGTGCCAGTACACAGGGGGCTAGCAATCAGCCCCAGCATTTT. Translated: CASTQGASNQPQHF.

The rearrangement joins TRBV19 to TRBJ2-7; 7 bases are shared with TRBD2. This CDR3 contains 17 residues. V dropped 5 bases and J dropped 1; count of bases not matched to a gene: 14. The germline V gene has CDR1 LNHDA and CDR2 SQIVND (reference sequence). CDR3 loop: CASSSLPGLRSSYEQYF. CDR3 nucleotides: TGTGCCAGTAGTTCCCTGCCGGGACTAAGAAGTTCCTACGAGCAGTACTTC.

The V call is TRBV27, the J call TRBJ2-2; D not resolved. Germline CDR1 MNHEY, CDR2 SMNVEV (reference sequence). Trimming removed 6 bases from V and 2 bases from J, with 10 bases in between. The CDR3 consists of 14 residues. This CDR3 reads CASRPTHNTGELFF. CDR3 nucleotide sequence: TGTGCCAGCAGGCCCACCCACAACACCGGGGAGCTGTTTTTT.

This clonotype turned up a few times. The genes are TRBV15 and TRBJ2-7; 12 nucleotides align to TRBD2. The CDR3 covers 16 residues. The germline CDR1 and CDR2 sequences are LNHNV and YYDKDF (reference sequence). The junction had 7 bases not matched to a gene; V was cut back by 0 bases and J by 7 bases. CDR3 DNA: TGTGCCACCAGCAGAGATGTGACTAGCGGGAGTCAGGAGCAGTACTTC. It encodes CATSRDVTSGSQEQYF.

V is TRBV6-1 and J is TRBJ1-2; 12 nucleotides match TRBD1. The CDR3 is 16 amino acids. V was clipped by 6 bases and J by 3 bases; unmatched bases: 8. The germline CDR1 and CDR2 sequences are MNHNS and SASEGT. In DNA, the CDR3 is TGTGCCAGCAGGCTACCGGGACAGGGGGCGGACTATGGCTACACCTTC. It specifies CASRLPGQGADYGYTF.

This sequence joins TRBV7-3 and TRBJ2-5, with TRBD1 as a possible D gene (6 bases). The germline V and J ends were trimmed by 2 bases and 4 bases, with 14 bases remaining between them. Germline CDR1 SGHTA, CDR2 FQGTGA. CDR3 length equals 15 residues. CDR3 amino acids: CASSLAGAGRETQYF. The CDR3 DNA reads TGTGCCAGCAGCTTAGCAGGGGCAGGCAGAGAGACCCAGTACTTC.

The V call is TRBV7-8, the J call TRBJ1-5; D not certain. The CDR3 covers 17 residues. Trimming removed 5 bases from V and 0 bases from J, with 17 bases in between. The germline V gene has CDR1 SGHVS and CDR2 FQNEAQ. CDR3 DNA: TGTGCCAGCAGCAGAGAGAGCCGGGCCCATAGCAATCAGCCCCAGCATTTT. Its protein product is CASSRESRAHSNQPQHF. Based on the CDR3 plus reference TRBV7-8 and TRBJ1-5, the full variable domain is GAGVSQSPRYKVAKRGQDVALRCDPISGHVSLFWYQQALGQGPEFLTYFQNEAQLDKSGLPSDRFFAERPEGSVSTLKIQRTQQEDSAVYLCASSRESRAHSNQPQHFGDGTRLSIL.

The J gene is TRBJ2-1, the V gene TRBV28, with D unclear. V lost 3 bases, J lost 3 bases, and 12 bases lay in between. Germline V gene sequence: CDR1 MDHEN, CDR2 SYDVKM. This CDR3 contains 15 residues. In DNA form, the CDR3 reads TGTGCCAGCAGTTTGTCTCCGGTTGGCTACAATGAGCAGTTCTTC. This gives the protein CASSLSPVGYNEQFF.

The rearrangement links TRBV25-1 to TRBJ2-7, with D perhaps matching TRBD2 (5 bases). CDR1 and CDR2 (germline): MGHDK, SYGVNS. The CDR3 consists of 13 residues. V gave up 6 bases and J gave up 3 bases, with 12 bases separating them. Written as DNA, the CDR3 is TGTGCCAGCAGAGACGACGGGGTCTACGAGCAGTACTTC. It is translated as CASRDDGVYEQYF.

This clonotype was picked up one time. The chain joins TRBV2 to TRBJ1-2, with TRBD1 identical over 8 bases. J was trimmed by 4 bases and V by 6 bases; bases with no gene match: 13. The V gene's germline CDR1 is SNHLY and CDR2 FYNNEI. This CDR3 spans 16 amino acids. The CDR3 protein is CASRGGAGGEGYGYTF. CDR3 DNA: TGTGCCAGCAGGGGAGGGGCAGGGGGCGAGGGCTATGGCTACACCTTC.